This is a list of T cell receptor beta chains from one sample in a study of cytomegalovirus exposure and HLA in healthy donors. The table came from immunoSEQ multiplex PCR; TCRdb's copy has only in-frame clones and leaves some out. Of roughly 180,000 clones listed, around four fifths are singletons. Sequences were obtained from PBMCs. Receptors originate from a woman aged 25 to 39 in good health and CMV-seronegative. Each CDR3 is given with its conserved first and last residue. D genes are given only for firm matches. Not every row has a clone size; where given, it reads once, few, many or a size class.

clone_size: -; d_call: -; j_call: TRBJ2-3; v_call: TRBV18; cdr3_nt: TGTGCCAGCTCACCGAACAGGGCGGGCACAGATACGCAGTATTTT; cdr3_aa: CASSPNRAGTDTQYF
clone_size: -; d_call: -; j_call: TRBJ2-1; v_call: TRBV6-5; cdr3_nt: TGTGCCAGCAAGGAACGGACAGTTCGGCATGAGCAGTTCTTC; cdr3_aa: CASKERTVRHEQFF
clone_size: -; d_call: -; j_call: TRBJ1-6; v_call: TRBV15; cdr3_nt: TGTGCCACCAGCAGAGAGGGAGGGCAGGCCCTCCACTTT; cdr3_aa: CATSREGGQALHF
clone_size: once; d_call: TRBD2; j_call: TRBJ2-7; v_call: TRBV2; cdr3_nt: TGTGCCAGCAGTGATGGGGGACTAGCGCTCTACGAGCAGTACTTC; cdr3_aa: CASSDGGLALYEQYF
clone_size: once; d_call: -; j_call: TRBJ2-7; v_call: TRBV25-1; cdr3_nt: TGTGCCAGCACCGAAGGGGCAGGGAACTACGAGCAGTACTTC; cdr3_aa: CASTEGAGNYEQYF
clone_size: -; d_call: TRBD1; j_call: TRBJ1-1; v_call: TRBV30; cdr3_nt: TGTGCCGGAATGGACCTCGACAGGGTGTTAACTGGGGCTTTCTTT; cdr3_aa: CAGMDLDRVLTGAFF
clone_size: -; d_call: -; j_call: TRBJ2-5; v_call: TRBV6-1; cdr3_nt: TGTGCCAGCAGTGCTAACCGCCCGAGAGGGACCCAGTACTTC; cdr3_aa: CASSANRPRGTQYF
clone_size: -; d_call: -; j_call: TRBJ1-2; v_call: TRBV27; cdr3_nt: TGTGCCAGCAGCCTATGGGGAGGGTTCGACTATGGCTACACCTTC; cdr3_aa: CASSLWGGFDYGYTF
clone_size: -; d_call: -; j_call: TRBJ1-6; v_call: TRBV6-5; cdr3_nt: TGTGCCAGCAGTTACTTTGCAGTCGTAGCCAATTCACCCCTCCACTTT; cdr3_aa: CASSYFAVVANSPLHF
clone_size: -; d_call: -; j_call: TRBJ2-1; v_call: TRBV9; cdr3_nt: TGTGCCAGCAGCGAGGGGAACCTTAGGAATGAGCAGTTCTTC; cdr3_aa: CASSEGNLRNEQFF
clone_size: few; d_call: -; j_call: TRBJ1-6; v_call: TRBV19; cdr3_nt: TGTGCCAGTAGCTGGGGGCGAGATTCACCCCTCCACTTT; cdr3_aa: CASSWGRDSPLHF
clone_size: once; d_call: TRBD1; j_call: TRBJ1-1; v_call: TRBV29-1; cdr3_nt: TGCAGCGCAGGCTACAGGGGGCCCACTGAAGCTTTCTTT; cdr3_aa: CSAGYRGPTEAFF
clone_size: few; d_call: -; j_call: TRBJ2-1; v_call: TRBV7-2; cdr3_nt: TGTGCCAGCAGCTTAGCGCTGACCGGAGCCGAGCAGTTCTTC; cdr3_aa: CASSLALTGAEQFF
clone_size: -; d_call: -; j_call: TRBJ2-7; v_call: TRBV5-6; cdr3_nt: TGTGCCAGCAGCTTGGGGTGGGATCGGGGCTCCTACGAGCAGTACTTC; cdr3_aa: CASSLGWDRGSYEQYF
clone_size: once; d_call: TRBD2; j_call: TRBJ2-1; v_call: TRBV7-2; cdr3_nt: TGTGCCAGCAGCCCCTCCAGGCGGGGGGGCCGGGGGGAGCAGTTCTTC; cdr3_aa: CASSPSRRGGRGEQFF
clone_size: -; d_call: -; j_call: TRBJ1-5; v_call: TRBV18; cdr3_nt: TGTGCCAGCTCACCATCCAACAGGGAACAGCCCCAGCATTTT; cdr3_aa: CASSPSNREQPQHF
clone_size: -; d_call: TRBD1; j_call: TRBJ1-1; v_call: TRBV18; cdr3_nt: TGTGCCAGCTTAGGACAGGCCAACACTGAAGCTTTCTTT; cdr3_aa: CASLGQANTEAFF
clone_size: -; d_call: TRBD1; j_call: TRBJ1-2; v_call: TRBV2; cdr3_nt: TGTGCCAGCAGCGGGGGACAGTACGGCCCCTATGGCTTCACCTTC; cdr3_aa: CASSGGQYGPYGFTF
clone_size: -; d_call: -; j_call: TRBJ1-2; v_call: TRBV4-1; cdr3_nt: TGCGCCAGCAGCAGACCAGGGGTCGGCTACACCTTC; cdr3_aa: CASSRPGVGYTF
clone_size: few; d_call: -; j_call: TRBJ2-7; v_call: TRBV6-5; cdr3_nt: TGTGCCAGCCGCGGGACGGCGAACTACGAGCAGTACTTC; cdr3_aa: CASRGTANYEQYF
clone_size: -; d_call: -; j_call: TRBJ2-3; v_call: TRBV5-4; cdr3_nt: TGTGCCAGCAGCGGTCGGGGGATTGGAAGCACAGATACGCAGTATTTT; cdr3_aa: CASSGRGIGSTDTQYF
clone_size: few; d_call: -; j_call: TRBJ1-1; v_call: TRBV7-3; cdr3_nt: TGTGCCAGCAGCTTAACAGGAGGGGTTGGCACTGAAGCTTTCTTT; cdr3_aa: CASSLTGGVGTEAFF
clone_size: -; d_call: -; j_call: TRBJ2-2; v_call: TRBV7-8; cdr3_nt: TGTGCCAGCAGCTTAGTACAGGCCTCCACCGGGGAGCTGTTTTTT; cdr3_aa: CASSLVQASTGELFF
clone_size: -; d_call: -; j_call: TRBJ1-2; v_call: TRBV11-2; cdr3_nt: TGTGCCAGCAGCCCCCTTCACAGGGCTGATGGCTACACCTTC; cdr3_aa: CASSPLHRADGYTF